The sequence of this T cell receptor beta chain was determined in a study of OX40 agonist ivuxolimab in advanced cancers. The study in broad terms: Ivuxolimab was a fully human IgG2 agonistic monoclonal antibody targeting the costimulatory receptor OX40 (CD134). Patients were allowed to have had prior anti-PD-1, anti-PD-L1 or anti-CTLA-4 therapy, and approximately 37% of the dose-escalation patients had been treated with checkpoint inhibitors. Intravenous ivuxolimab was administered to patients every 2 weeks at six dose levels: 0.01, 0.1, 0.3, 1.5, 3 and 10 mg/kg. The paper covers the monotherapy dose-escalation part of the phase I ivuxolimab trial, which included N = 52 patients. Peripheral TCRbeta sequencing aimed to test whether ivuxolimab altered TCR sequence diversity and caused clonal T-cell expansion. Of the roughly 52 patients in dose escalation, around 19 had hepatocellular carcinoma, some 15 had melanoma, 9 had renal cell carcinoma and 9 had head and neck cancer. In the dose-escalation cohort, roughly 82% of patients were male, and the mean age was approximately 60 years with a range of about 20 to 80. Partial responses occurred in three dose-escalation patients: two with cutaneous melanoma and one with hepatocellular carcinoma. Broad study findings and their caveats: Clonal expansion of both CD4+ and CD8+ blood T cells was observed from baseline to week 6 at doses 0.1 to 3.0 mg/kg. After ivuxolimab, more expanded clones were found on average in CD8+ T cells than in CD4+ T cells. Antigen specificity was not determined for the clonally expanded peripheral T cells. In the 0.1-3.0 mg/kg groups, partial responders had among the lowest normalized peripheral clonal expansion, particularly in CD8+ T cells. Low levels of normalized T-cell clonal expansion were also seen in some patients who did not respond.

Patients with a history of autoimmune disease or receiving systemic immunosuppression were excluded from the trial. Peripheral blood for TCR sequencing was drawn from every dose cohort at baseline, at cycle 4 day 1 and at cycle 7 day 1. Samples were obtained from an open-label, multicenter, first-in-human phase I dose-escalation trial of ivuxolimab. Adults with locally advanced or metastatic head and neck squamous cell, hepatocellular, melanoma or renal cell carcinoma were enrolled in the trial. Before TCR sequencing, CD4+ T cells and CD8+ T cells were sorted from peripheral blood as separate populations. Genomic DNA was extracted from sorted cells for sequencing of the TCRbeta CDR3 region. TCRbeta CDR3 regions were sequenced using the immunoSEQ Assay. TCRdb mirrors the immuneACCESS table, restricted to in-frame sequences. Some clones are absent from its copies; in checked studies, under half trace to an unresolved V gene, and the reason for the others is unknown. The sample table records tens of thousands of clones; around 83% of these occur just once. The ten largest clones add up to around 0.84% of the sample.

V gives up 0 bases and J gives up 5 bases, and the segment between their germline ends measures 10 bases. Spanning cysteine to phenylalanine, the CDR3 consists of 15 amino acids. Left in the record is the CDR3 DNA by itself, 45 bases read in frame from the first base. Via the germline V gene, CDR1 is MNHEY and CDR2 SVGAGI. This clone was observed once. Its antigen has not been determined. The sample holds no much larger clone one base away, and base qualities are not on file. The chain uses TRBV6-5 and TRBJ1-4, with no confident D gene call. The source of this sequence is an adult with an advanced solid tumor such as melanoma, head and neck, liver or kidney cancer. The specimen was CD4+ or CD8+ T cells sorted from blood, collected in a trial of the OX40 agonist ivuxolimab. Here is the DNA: TGTGCCAGCAGTTACTCCCTCGGGAACAATGAAAAACTGTTTTTT. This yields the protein CASSYSLGNNEKLFF.